These T cell receptor beta chains were read from a single sample in a study of cytotoxic CD8 clonotypes in ibrutinib-treated CLL. TCRdb's table, derived via immunoSEQ multiplex PCR, lists solely in-frame clones and lacks some. The table shows some 130,000 clones, with approximately 83% occurring only once. Sequenced here: PBMCs, sampled after 24 months of ibrutinib treatment. These receptors were obtained from a human donor with chronic lymphocytic leukemia. Each CDR3 is given with its conserved first and last residue. A D gene is named only where the DNA matches it firmly. Size is omitted from some rows. Given values are once, few, many or a class for expanded clones.

v_call	clone_size	j_call	d_call	cdr3_nt	cdr3_aa
TRBV6-6	.	TRBJ2-6	.	TGTGCCAGCAGTTACGGGGGATCTGGGGCCAACGTCCTGACTTTC	CASSYGGSGANVLTF
TRBV29-1	few	TRBJ1-1	TRBD1	TGCAGCGCTACGACAGGGAGAACTGAAGCTTTCTTT	CSATTGRTEAFF
TRBV27	.	TRBJ1-6	.	TGTGCCAGCAGACTCGGCAACCACGGGAATTCACCCCTCCACTTT	CASRLGNHGNSPLHF
TRBV4-1	.	TRBJ2-4	TRBD2	TGCGCCAGCAGCCAAGATCTAGGGAGGGGCAAAAACATTCAGTACTTC	CASSQDLGRGKNIQYF
TRBV7-9	once	TRBJ1-1	TRBD1	TGTGCCAGCAGCTGGGGACAGGACACTGAAGCTTTCTTT	CASSWGQDTEAFF
TRBV28	once	TRBJ2-3	.	TGTGCCAGCAGCCCGGGAGTCACGCAGTATTTT	CASSPGVTQYF
TRBV5-1	.	TRBJ2-5	.	TGCGCCAGCAGCGCAACCATCCAAGAGACCCAGTACTTC	CASSATIQETQYF
TRBV10-3	few	TRBJ2-2	.	TGTGCCATCAGGACTACAGGGAACACCGGGGAGCTGTTTTTT	CAIRTTGNTGELFF
TRBV5-5	few	TRBJ1-2	TRBD1	TGTGCCAGCAGCTCACCGACAGGGCTTACCTATGGCTACACCTTC	CASSSPTGLTYGYTF
TRBV6-1	once	TRBJ2-1	.	TGTGCCAGCAGTGTTTTGCAGGCGTACAATGAGCAGTTCTTC	CASSVLQAYNEQFF
TRBV7-2	.	TRBJ2-3	TRBD2	TGTGCCAGCAGCTCAGCATCCACCGGGAGGACAGATACGCAGTATTTT	CASSSASTGRTDTQYF